The present T cell receptor beta chain was sequenced within a study of T-cell memory formation after mild COVID-19. Study-wide findings and caveats: Largely, contracting CD4+ clones fell within CM and EM, and contracting CD8+ clones within EMRA.

One entry per CDR3 protein results from TCRdb running MiXCR on the 5' RACE reads. Among about 250,000 distinct CDR3 sequences, roughly 15% were seen once, and the ten largest hold 2% to 2.5%. From germline, CDR1 is MNHEY and CDR2 SVGEGT. Trimming removed 6 bases from V and 1 base from J; junction bases left unmatched: 4. The CDR3 is 15 residues long. This clonotype appeared a few times. The antigen is undetermined. Sequencing input: PBMCs or a T cell subset sorted from them (not recorded which). This receptor was identified in an adult woman who had mild COVID-19 (a few samples of this study predate the infection). Cell type and time point are not known. The J gene is TRBJ2-7, the V gene TRBV6-2 or TRBV6-3; 12 nucleotides line up with TRBD2. CDR3 loop: CASSPGLAGSYEQYF. The CDR3 DNA is TGTGCCAGCAGCCCAGGACTAGCGGGGTCCTACGAGCAGTACTTC.